A selection of T cell receptor beta chains follows, all from one sample in a study of PD-L1 blockade in urothelial cancer. Generated by immunoSEQ multiplex PCR, the TCRdb table keeps only in-frame clones and is missing some. The sample records about 40,000 clones, more than 75% being singletons. The source was PBMCs, collected around atezolizumab (anti-PD-L1) treatment. These receptors were taken from a man aged 35 to 55 with urothelial cancer. Both conserved end residues are trimmed from each CDR3. The order of the fields is CDR3 protein, V gene, J gene, clone size. Clone sizes are given selectively: once, few, many, or a class where the clone is expanded.

CDR3: ASSRTGRGNQPQH
V: TRBV6-5
J: TRBJ1-5
size: medium-sized

CDR3: ASSPPGQGYYEQY
V: TRBV4-1
J: TRBJ2-7
size: few

CDR3: ASSAAGVNTEAF
V: TRBV7-9
J: TRBJ1-1
size: NA

CDR3: AWRAPRTGGINYGYT
V: TRBV30
J: TRBJ1-2
size: NA

CDR3: ASSSLSRWEGLGEQF
V: TRBV7-2
J: TRBJ2-1
size: NA

CDR3: ASRLAQGGQPQH
V: TRBV28
J: TRBJ1-5
size: NA

CDR3: ASEKSSGNTIY
V: TRBV7-9
J: TRBJ1-3
size: NA

CDR3: ASTTGFLGTDTQY
V: TRBV28
J: TRBJ2-3
size: few

CDR3: ASSSAGGRVYGYT
V: TRBV28
J: TRBJ1-2
size: once

CDR3: ASSKGQGSPGANVLT
V: TRBV7-9
J: TRBJ2-6
size: NA

CDR3: ASQLGLAGFGEQY
V: TRBV6-5
J: TRBJ2-7
size: NA

CDR3: ASSQLLAGGEREQF
V: TRBV23-1
J: TRBJ2-1
size: NA

CDR3: ASSVRRASDTQY
V: TRBV19
J: TRBJ2-3
size: few

CDR3: ASSQGRTIYNEQF
V: TRBV4-2
J: TRBJ2-1
size: NA

CDR3: ASSNRGRDEQF
V: TRBV6-5
J: TRBJ2-1
size: NA

CDR3: ASSPGGGWYEQY
V: TRBV18
J: TRBJ2-7
size: NA

CDR3: ASTQDRAVGGYT
V: TRBV19
J: TRBJ1-2
size: NA

CDR3: ASSGLAGFETQY
V: TRBV2
J: TRBJ2-5
size: few

CDR3: ASSLVRSYEQY
V: TRBV7-2
J: TRBJ2-7
size: NA

CDR3: ASSLGGQGNTYNEQF
V: TRBV7-8
J: TRBJ2-1
size: NA

CDR3: SVSQTGINTEAF
V: TRBV29-1
J: TRBJ1-1
size: NA

CDR3: ASSATGNEQF
V: TRBV6-4
J: TRBJ2-1
size: NA

CDR3: ASSGLWDYGYT
V: TRBV5-1
J: TRBJ1-2
size: NA

CDR3: ASSLGNKEY
V: TRBV11-1
J: TRBJ2-7
size: few

CDR3: ASSAGLAGESKGQY
V: TRBV9
J: TRBJ2-7
size: NA

CDR3: ASSEAVLAETQY
V: TRBV6-1
J: TRBJ2-5
size: NA

CDR3: ASSPTVTYNEQF
V: TRBV7-3
J: TRBJ2-1
size: NA

CDR3: ASSRHTLSSYEQY
V: TRBV14
J: TRBJ2-7
size: NA

CDR3: SVARGLHTGELF
V: TRBV29-1
J: TRBJ2-2
size: NA

CDR3: ASSLAGGPDEQF
V: TRBV5-1
J: TRBJ2-1
size: NA

CDR3: ATQGGARQPQH
V: TRBV6-5
J: TRBJ1-5
size: few

CDR3: AWSVQLIGDPGQLYGYT
V: TRBV30
J: TRBJ1-2
size: NA

CDR3: ASSLPRWGDTGELF
V: TRBV5-1
J: TRBJ2-2
size: NA

CDR3: ASISDRERRYT
V: TRBV19
J: TRBJ1-2
size: NA

CDR3: ASSLTNTGELF
V: TRBV11-2
J: TRBJ2-2
size: NA

CDR3: ASSQGLGQSTEAF
V: TRBV4-1
J: TRBJ1-1
size: NA

CDR3: ASSTPGLAGVRNTGELF
V: TRBV19
J: TRBJ2-2
size: NA

CDR3: AWTTGSHNEQY
V: TRBV30
J: TRBJ2-7
size: NA

CDR3: ASSPPGLPYGYT
V: TRBV21-1
J: TRBJ1-2
size: NA

CDR3: ASSLGDIYQETQY
V: TRBV5-6
J: TRBJ2-5
size: NA

CDR3: ASSSLKRGVYEQY
V: TRBV11-2
J: TRBJ2-7
size: NA